The source of this T cell receptor beta chain is a study of cytomegalovirus exposure and HLA in healthy donors. A remark on this clone: Its antigen is undetermined.

PCR amplification relied on 60 Vbeta primers (plus 13 Jbeta primers). Libraries were prepared by immunoSEQ multiplex PCR; TCRdb keeps only in-frame clonotypes and omits some of them. The top ten hold approximately 2% of the sample, which has approximately 150,000 clones, 70% to 80% seen once. Study-wide points: Cytomegalovirus-associated TCR beta chains were listed, numbering 150 to 200.

CDR3 length: 12 residues. Trimming cost V 5 bases and J 4 bases, with 6 bases left between them. Germline CDR1 reads SGHVS; CDR2 reads FNYEAQ. The chain uses TRBV7-6 and TRBJ2-1; no clear D gene. Sequencing was done on a sample of PBMCs. This receptor was taken from a man aged 40-49 years in good health and CMV-seronegative. Written as DNA, the CDR3 is TGTGCCAGCAGCCACGAGTACAATGAGCAGTTCTTC. Translating it yields CASSHEYNEQFF.